This entry describes one TCR beta chain. Antigen unknown. This sample is part of a study of T cell clonotyping in hematopoietic cell transplantation. Overall study results and limits: After transplant, recipient diversity fell while pathologically expanded clonotypes grew through day 180. CD4 and CD8 repertoire contributions could not be separated without sorting.

Recipient blood drawn about 28 days pretransplant and days 30, 100, 180 after. TCRdb keeps only in-frame clones here, not all; method: immunoSEQ multiplex PCR. The repertoire holds 4,500 to 6,500 clones, with 75% to 85% as singletons. Germline lookup yields CDR1 SEHNR and CDR2 FQNEAQ (reference sequence). Trimming took off 1 base at V and 3 bases at J, with 6 bases between the two ends. The CDR3 spans 13 residues. The specimen was peripheral blood mononuclear cells, collected 30 days after allogeneic stem cell transplant. The genes are TRBV7-9 and TRBJ2-5; D gene ambiguous. This sequence was found in a male patient aged 55 to 70 who had an allogeneic stem cell transplant from an unrelated donor, so the T cells may come from the graft donor. Some clones in this sample may be carry-over from other donors' samples. CDR3 DNA: TGTGCCAGCAGCTTAGATCTGAAAGAGACCCAGTACTTC. It encodes CASSLDLKETQYF. Looking up the rest from reference TRBV7-9 and TRBJ2-5 gives the full variable domain: DTGVSQNPRHKITKRGQNVTFRCDPISEHNRLYWYRQTLGQGPEFLTYFQNEAQLEKSRLLSDRFSAERPKGSFSTLEIQRTEQGDSAMYLCASSLDLKETQYFGPGTRLLVL.